This T cell receptor (beta chain) was recorded in a study of shared clonotypes between healthy human individuals. V was shortened by 0 bases and J by 5 bases, with 13 bases between the two germline ends. The CDR3 runs 14 residues. Germline V gene data show CDR1 as GTSNPN and CDR2 as SVGIG (reference sequence). Using immunoSEQ multiplex PCR, the repertoire was profiled, and TCRdb retains in-frame clones only, with some absent. The sample yields approximately 1.5 million clones, about 98.5% seen once. The material sequenced was naive CD4+ T cells sorted from blood. Subset described: CD45RA+ positively selected. The J gene is TRBJ1-2, the V gene TRBV30; D gene uncertain. The sequence was obtained from a man aged 30-40 years in good health. Written as DNA, the CDR3 is TGTGCCTGGAGTGTACAAATGGGAAGATATGGCTACACCTTC. Protein: CAWSVQMGRYGYTF.